This paragraph covers one TCR beta chain sequence. Its binding antigen is unknown. No much larger clone exists at a distance of one base, and base qualities are not known. The CDR1 and CDR2 encoded by the germline V gene are KGHSH and LQKENI. The germline ends are 36 bases apart after V is trimmed by 6 bases and J by 0 bases. From cysteine to phenylalanine, the CDR3 is 23 amino acids long. Only CDR3 DNA remains: 69 bases, in frame from the first base. The source of the sample is a study of blood T cell repertoires in COVID-19 (TCRdb year 2020). Context from the whole study: Samples covering the acute and convalescent phases of COVID-19 were provided by collaborators in the United States, Italy and Spain. Where available, HLA class I and class II types were taken from metadata supplied by the sample provider and were not determined by assay-based typing. Nearly every sample came with metadata listing a de-identified subject ID, COVID-19 status, age in years and sex. The repertoires were made available in a free public database intended to serve as a resource for research on the immune response to SARS-CoV-2. The samples were drawn from the first 160 participants of the ongoing ImmuneRACE study and from 1,254 subjects provided by 6 global collaborators. The prospective study material was composed of cDNA or gDNA derived from T cells, B-cell-depleted T cells, or PBMCs. Subjects who had been exposed to COVID-19, were actively infected with it, or had recovered from it provided the deeply sampled blood TCRbeta repertoires that made up the dataset.

TCRbeta CDR3 regions were amplified from genomic DNA using the immunoSEQ Assay, a bias-controlled multiplex PCR. The study's processing was this. The number of nucleated cells in each sample was estimated from the amplification of reference gene primers within the assay. To quantify the absolute abundance of each unique TCRbeta CDR3 rearrangement, sequence reads were collapsed and filtered. For each sample, productive Simpson clonality was calculated by taking the square root of Simpson's diversity index across productive rearrangements. The source is immuneACCESS, and TCRdb retained only in-frame sequences with V and J called. Part of the clones is not carried over; for the studies checked, unresolved V genes explain less than half of this, and the remainder is unexplained. The V and J calls and clone size are taken from that table; D and trimming were inferred from the DNA. Recorded for this sample are about 70,000 clones; around 91% of them occurred a single time. The top ten clonotypes cover approximately 8% of the sample.

Whole blood was collected in K2EDTA tubes by collaborating institutions according to the institutions' own protocols. Collaborator samples were shipped for TCRbeta analysis as frozen whole blood, isolated PBMCs, or DNA extracted from either sample type. Study-wide conclusions, independent of this receptor: The amount of clinical and demographic metadata varied by source and participant and was provided uncurated.

The sequencing input was peripheral blood. The V and J segments used are TRBV18 and TRBJ1-5; TRBD1 could be the D gene, as 6 bases match. This clonotype originated in a human donor in a cohort sampled during active COVID-19. The CDR3 is CASSQVQPTPVGQHSYSNQPQHF. The DNA sequence follows: TGTGCCAGCTCGCAAGTACAGCCTACGCCCGTTGGACAGCATAGTTATAGCAATCAGCCCCAGCATTTT.